The clone carrying this T cell receptor beta chain was seen a few times. Its cognate antigen is unknown. An Oncomine TCR Beta short-read assay was used to sequence the DNA from cultured CD4+ T cells. TCRdb reanalysed the PCR reads using MiXCR and keeps one entry per CDR3 protein. The sample records about 21,000 distinct CDR3 sequences, around half being singletons. Trimming removed 5 bases from V and 6 bases from J, with 13 bases in between. CDR3 size: 13 residues. Germline values: CDR1 SGHTA, CDR2 FQGNSA. This sample is drawn from a study of vaccination and CD4 T cells after COVID-19. Study-level points and caveats: In convalescent patients, a median about 88% of post-vaccine SARS-CoV-2-reactive clones appeared only after vaccination.

Treatment described: approximately nine-day PBMC culture with coronavirus spike peptide pools or control peptides (ViraFEST assay). The chain recombines TRBV7-2 with TRBJ1-2, with TRBD1 as a possible D gene (5 bases). The sample was CD4+ T cells from blood, cultured in vitro. This clonotype was sampled from a human donor who had recovered from COVID-19. CDR3 sequence: CASSPQGLDGYTF. DNA of the CDR3: TGTGCCAGCAGCCCCCAGGGACTCGATGGCTACACCTTC.